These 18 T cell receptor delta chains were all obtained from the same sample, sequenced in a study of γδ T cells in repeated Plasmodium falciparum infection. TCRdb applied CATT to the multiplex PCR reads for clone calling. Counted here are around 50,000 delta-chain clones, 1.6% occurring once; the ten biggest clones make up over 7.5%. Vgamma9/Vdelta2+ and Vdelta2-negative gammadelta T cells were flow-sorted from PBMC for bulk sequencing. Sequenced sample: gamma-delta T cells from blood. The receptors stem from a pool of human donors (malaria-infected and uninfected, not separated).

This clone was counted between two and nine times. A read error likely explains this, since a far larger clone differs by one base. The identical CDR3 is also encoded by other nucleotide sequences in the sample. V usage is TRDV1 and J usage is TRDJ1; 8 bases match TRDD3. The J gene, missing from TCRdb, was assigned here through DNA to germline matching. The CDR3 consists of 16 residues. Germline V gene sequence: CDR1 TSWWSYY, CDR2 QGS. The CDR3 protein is CALGELRTWGSTKLIF. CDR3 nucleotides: TGTGCCCTTGGGGAACTTCGGACCTGGGGGAGTACAAAACTCATCTTT.

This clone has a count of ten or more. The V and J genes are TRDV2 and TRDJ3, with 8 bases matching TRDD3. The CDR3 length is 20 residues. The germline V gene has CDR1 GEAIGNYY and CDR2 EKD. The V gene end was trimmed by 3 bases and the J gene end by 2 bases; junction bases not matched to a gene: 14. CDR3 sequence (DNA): TGTGCCTGTGACGCTACTGGGGGTACGAGATCGACCTGGGACACCCGACAGATGTTTTTC. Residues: CACDATGGTRSTWDTRQMFF.

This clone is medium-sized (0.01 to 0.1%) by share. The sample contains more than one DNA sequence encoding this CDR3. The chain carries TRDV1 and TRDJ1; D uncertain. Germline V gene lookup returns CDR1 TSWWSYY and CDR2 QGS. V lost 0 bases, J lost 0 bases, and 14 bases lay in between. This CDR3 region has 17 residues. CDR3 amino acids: CALGELARGPDTDKLIF. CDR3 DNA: TGTGCTCTTGGGGAACTCGCCAGGGGCCCGGACACCGATAAACTCATCTTT.

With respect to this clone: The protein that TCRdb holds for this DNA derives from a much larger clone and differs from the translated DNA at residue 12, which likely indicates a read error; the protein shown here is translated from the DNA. CDR3 in DNA: TGTGCTCTTGGGGAAATCTTCCTAGCTGGGGGTATTCGGGAACTCATCTTT. Its protein is CALGEIFLAGGIRELIF. J is TRDJ1 and V is TRDV1; the D gene could be TRDD2 or TRDD3 (7 bases each). The J gene, not given by TCRdb, was assigned here from a germline match of the nucleotide sequence. Germline V lookup: CDR1 TSWWSYY, CDR2 QGS. The CDR3 runs 17 residues. Trimming pared 2 bases from V and 9 bases from J, leaving 25 bases between.

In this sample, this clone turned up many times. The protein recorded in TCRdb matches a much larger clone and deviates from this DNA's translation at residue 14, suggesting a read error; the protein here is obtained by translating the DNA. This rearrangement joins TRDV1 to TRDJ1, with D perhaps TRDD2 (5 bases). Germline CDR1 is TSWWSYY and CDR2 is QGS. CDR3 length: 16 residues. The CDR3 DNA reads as TGTGCTCTTGGGGATCCCGGCATCCTATACACCGATAAACCCATCTTT. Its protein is CALGDPGILYTDKPIF.

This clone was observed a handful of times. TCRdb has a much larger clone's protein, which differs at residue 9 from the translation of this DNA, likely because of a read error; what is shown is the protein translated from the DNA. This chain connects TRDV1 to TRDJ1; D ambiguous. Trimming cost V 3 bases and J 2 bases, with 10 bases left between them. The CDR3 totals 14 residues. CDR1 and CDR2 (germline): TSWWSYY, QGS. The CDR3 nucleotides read TGTGCTCTTGGGGATTTAACCAGTACCGATAAACTCATCTTT. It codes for CALGDLTSTDKLIF.

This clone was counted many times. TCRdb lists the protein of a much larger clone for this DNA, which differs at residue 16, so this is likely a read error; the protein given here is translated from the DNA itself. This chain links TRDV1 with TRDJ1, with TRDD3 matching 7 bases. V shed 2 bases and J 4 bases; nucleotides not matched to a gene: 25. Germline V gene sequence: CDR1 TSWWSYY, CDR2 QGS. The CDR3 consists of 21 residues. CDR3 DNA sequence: TGTGCTCTTGGGGAATACCGTCCGAACTATGGGGGACACGAGGGGGTCGATAAACTCATCTTT. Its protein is CALGEYRPNYGGHEGVDKLIF.

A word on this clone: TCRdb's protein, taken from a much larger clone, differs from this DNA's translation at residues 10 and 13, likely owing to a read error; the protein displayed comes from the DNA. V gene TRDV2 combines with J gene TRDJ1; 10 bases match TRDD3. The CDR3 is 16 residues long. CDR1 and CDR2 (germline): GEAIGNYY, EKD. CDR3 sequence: CACDTLTGGSPDTLIF. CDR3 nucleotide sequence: TGTGCCTGTGACACCCTTACTGGGGGATCCCCCGATACACTCATCTTT.

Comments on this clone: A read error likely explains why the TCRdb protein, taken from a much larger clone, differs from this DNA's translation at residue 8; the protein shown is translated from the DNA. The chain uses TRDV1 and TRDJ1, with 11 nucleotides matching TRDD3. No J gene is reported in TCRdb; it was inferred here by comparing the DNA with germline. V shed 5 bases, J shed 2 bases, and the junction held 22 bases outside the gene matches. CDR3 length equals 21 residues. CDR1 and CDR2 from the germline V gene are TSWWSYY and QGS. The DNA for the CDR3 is TGTGCTCTTGGGTACGTTCGGCCCCAGTACTGGGGGATATTCATGACCGATAAACTCATCTTT. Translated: CALGYVRPQYWGIFMTDKLIF.

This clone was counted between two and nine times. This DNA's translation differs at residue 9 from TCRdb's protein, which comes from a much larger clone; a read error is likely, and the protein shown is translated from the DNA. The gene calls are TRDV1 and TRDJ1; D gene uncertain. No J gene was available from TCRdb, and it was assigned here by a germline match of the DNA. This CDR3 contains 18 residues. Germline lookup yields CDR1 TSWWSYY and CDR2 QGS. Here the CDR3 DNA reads TGTGCTCTTAGGGAACTCTTACTGAGGGTCAGGTACACCGATAAACTCATCTTT. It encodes CALRELLLRVRYTDKLIF.

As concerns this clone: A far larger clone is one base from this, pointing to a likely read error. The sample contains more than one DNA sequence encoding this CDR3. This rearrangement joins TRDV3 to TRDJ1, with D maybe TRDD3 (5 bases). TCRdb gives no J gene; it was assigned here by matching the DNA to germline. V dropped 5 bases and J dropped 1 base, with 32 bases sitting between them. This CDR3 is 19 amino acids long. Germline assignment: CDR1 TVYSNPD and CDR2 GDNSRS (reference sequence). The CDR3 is CAIRAHSELCESATDKLIF. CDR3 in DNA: TGTGCCATACGTGCTCATTCTGAATTGTGCGAGAGTGCCACCGATAAACTCATCTTT.

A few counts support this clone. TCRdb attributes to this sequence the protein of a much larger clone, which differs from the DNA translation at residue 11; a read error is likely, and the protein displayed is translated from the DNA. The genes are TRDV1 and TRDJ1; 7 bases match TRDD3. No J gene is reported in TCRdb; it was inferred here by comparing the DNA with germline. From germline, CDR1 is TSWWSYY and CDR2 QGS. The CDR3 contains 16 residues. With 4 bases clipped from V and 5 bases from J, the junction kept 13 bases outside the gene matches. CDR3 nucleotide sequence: TGTGCTCTTGGGGGACTTACTGGGGACCCTGAGGATAAACTCATCTTT. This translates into CALGGLTGDPEDKLIF.

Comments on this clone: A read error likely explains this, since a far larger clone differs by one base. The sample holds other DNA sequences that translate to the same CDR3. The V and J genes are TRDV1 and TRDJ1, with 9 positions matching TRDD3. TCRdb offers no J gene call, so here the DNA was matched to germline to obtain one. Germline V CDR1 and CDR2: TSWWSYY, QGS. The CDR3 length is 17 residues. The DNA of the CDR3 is TGTGCCCTTGGGGGGCTAAGGGCTGGGGGATTCACCGATAAACTCATCTTT. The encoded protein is CALGGLRAGGFTDKLIF.

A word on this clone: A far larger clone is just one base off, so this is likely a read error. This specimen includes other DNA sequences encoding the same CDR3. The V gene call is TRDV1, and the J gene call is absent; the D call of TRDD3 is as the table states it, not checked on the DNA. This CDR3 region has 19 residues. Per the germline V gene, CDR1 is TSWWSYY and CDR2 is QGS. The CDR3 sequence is CALGELWGIRHRHTDKLIF. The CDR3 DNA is TGTGCTCTTGGGGAACTCTGGGGGATACGCCATCGACACACCGATAAGCTCATCTTT.

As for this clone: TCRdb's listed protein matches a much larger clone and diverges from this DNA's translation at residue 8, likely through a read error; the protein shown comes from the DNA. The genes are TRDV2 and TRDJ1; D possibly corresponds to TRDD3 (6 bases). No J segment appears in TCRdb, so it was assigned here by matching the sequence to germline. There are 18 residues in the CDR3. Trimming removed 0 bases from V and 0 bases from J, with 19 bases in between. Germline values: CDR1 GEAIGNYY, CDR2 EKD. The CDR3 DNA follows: TGTGCCTGTGACACCTTGGGGGGTCCAAGGCCGTACACCGATAAACTCATCTTT. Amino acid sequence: CACDTLGGPRPYTDKLIF.

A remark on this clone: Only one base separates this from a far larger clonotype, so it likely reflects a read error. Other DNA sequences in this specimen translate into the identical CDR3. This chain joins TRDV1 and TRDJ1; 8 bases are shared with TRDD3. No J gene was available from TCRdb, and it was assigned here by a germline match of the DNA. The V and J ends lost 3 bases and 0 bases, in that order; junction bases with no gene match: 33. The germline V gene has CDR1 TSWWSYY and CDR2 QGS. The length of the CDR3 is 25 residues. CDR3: CALGDLRPSRTYWGSPRVNTDKLIF. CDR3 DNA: TGTGCTCTTGGGGACCTTCGGCCTTCCCGAACCTACTGGGGGTCTCCCCGCGTGAACACCGATAAACTCATCTTT.

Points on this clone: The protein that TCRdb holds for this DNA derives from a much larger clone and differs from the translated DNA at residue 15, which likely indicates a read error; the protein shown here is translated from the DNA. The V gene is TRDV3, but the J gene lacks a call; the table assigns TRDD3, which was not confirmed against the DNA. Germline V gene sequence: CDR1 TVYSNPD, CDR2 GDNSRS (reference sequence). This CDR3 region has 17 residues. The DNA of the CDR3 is TGTGCCTTTATACCCCGACACTGGGGGAGCGAAGAGGATAAACCCATCTTT. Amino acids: CAFIPRHWGSEEDKPIF.

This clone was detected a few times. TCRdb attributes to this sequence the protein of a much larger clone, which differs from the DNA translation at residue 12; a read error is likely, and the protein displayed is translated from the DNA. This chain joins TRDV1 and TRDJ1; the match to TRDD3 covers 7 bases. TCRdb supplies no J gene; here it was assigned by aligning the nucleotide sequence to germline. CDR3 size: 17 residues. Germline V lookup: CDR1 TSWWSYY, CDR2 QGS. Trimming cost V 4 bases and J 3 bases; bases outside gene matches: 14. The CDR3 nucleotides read TGTGCTCTTGGGGGAATAGGGGGGGATCTGTACTCCGATAAACTCATCTTT. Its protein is CALGGIGGDLYSDKLIF.